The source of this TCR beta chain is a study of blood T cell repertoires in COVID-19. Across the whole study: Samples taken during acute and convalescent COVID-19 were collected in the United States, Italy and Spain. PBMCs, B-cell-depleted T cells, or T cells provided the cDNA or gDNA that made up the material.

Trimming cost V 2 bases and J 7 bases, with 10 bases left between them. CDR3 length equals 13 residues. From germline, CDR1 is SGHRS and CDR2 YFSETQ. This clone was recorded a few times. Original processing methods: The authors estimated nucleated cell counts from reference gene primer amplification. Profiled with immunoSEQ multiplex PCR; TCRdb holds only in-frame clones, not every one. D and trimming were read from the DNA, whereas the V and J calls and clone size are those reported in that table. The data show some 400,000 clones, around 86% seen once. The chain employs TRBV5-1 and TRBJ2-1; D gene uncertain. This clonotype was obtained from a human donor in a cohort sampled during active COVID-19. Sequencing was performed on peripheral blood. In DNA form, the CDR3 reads TGCGCCAGCAGCTTCCCTAGTCTGAATGAGCAGTTCTTC. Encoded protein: CASSFPSLNEQFF.